One and the same sample provided the 6 T cell receptor beta chains below, sequenced in a study of blood T cell repertoires in COVID-19. Produced via immunoSEQ multiplex PCR; TCRdb's table is partial and in-frame only. The table includes some 48,000 clones, around four fifths detected once. The sequenced sample was peripheral blood. The source is a human donor in a cohort sampled during active COVID-19.

The chain carries TRBV3-1 (or the pseudogene TRBV3-2) and TRBJ2-1, with 14 bases aligning to TRBD2. The CDR3 is 16 amino acids. With V trimmed by 0 bases and J by 9 bases, 4 bases remained unmatched. The germline V gene has CDR1 LGHDT and CDR2 YNNKEL (reference sequence). CDR3 in amino acids: CASSQEGLAGVTEQFF. Here the CDR3 DNA reads TGTGCCAGCAGCCAAGAGGGACTAGCGGGGGTTACTGAGCAGTTCTTC.

V is TRBV6-5 and J is TRBJ2-7; 8 bases agree with TRBD1. CDR1 is MNHEY, CDR2 SVGAGI, per germline. J lost 5 bases, V lost 7 bases, and 1 base had no gene match. CDR3 length equals 11 residues. The CDR3 DNA reads TGTGCCAGCACAGGGGGCGACGAGCAGTACTTC. This codes for CASTGGDEQYF.

The chain carries TRBV19 and TRBJ1-1; TRBD1 matches at 8 bases. Germline values: CDR1 LNHDA, CDR2 SQIVND (reference sequence). After removal of 7 bases from V and 3 bases from J, the junction contained 4 bases not matched to a gene. The CDR3 covers 13 residues. The CDR3 loop reads CASTMDRDTEAFF. The CDR3 DNA reads TGTGCCAGTACCATGGACAGGGACACTGAAGCTTTCTTT.

This clone was seen once. The V and J genes are TRBV3-1 (or the pseudogene TRBV3-2) and TRBJ1-2; D is possibly TRBD1 (5 bases). The CDR3 loop spans 14 amino acids. The germline V gene encodes CDR1 LGHDT and CDR2 YNNKEL (reference sequence). Trimming shortened V by 1 base and J by 7 bases, and 13 bases separated the two germline ends. The CDR3 here is CASSQGRGMSGYTF. For the CDR3, the DNA is TGTGCCAGCAGCCAAGGAAGGGGAATGAGTGGCTACACCTTC.

V usage is TRBV4-2 and J usage is TRBJ2-3, with a weak D call TRBD2 (7 bases). The V end lost 0 bases, the J end lost 1 base, and 17 bases lay between the germline ends. CDR1 LGHNA and CDR2 YNFKEQ come from the germline V gene. The CDR3 extends over 18 amino acids. The CDR3 region is CASSQDPLGGGRTDTQYF. CDR3 in DNA: TGTGCCAGCAGCCAAGATCCTCTTGGGGGGGGCCGCACAGATACGCAGTATTTT.

The CDR3 sequence is CASSLTSGGAGELFF. The CDR3 DNA reads TGTGCCAGCAGCCTTACTAGCGGGGGGGCCGGGGAGCTGTTTTTT. The chain joins TRBV9 to TRBJ2-2, with 13 positions matching TRBD2. The germline V gene encodes CDR1 SGDLS and CDR2 YYNGEE. The CDR3 has 15 residues. The V segment lost 4 bases and the J segment 6 bases; nucleotides outside the gene matches: 3.